Presented here are 29 T cell receptor beta chains from one specimen sequenced in a study of shared clonotypes between healthy human individuals. As defined, naive CD8 cells were CD45RO-negative and positively selected for CCR7, with terminally differentiated effector memory CD45RA+ cells excluded. Produced via immunoSEQ multiplex PCR; TCRdb's table is partial and in-frame only. The table shows roughly 2,000,000 clones, with around 96% occurring only once. Material: naive CD8+ T cells sorted from blood. Receptors were obtained from a man between 18 and 35 years old in good health.

The rearrangement joins TRBV27 to TRBJ1-2; no firm D call. The V gene lost 5 bases and the J gene lost 6 bases, with 10 bases spanning the gap. Germline CDR1 and CDR2: MNHEY and SMNVEV (reference sequence). The CDR3 runs to 12 residues. The CDR3 spells CASSGNGHGYTF. The CDR3 DNA reads TGTGCCAGCAGTGGCAACGGGCATGGCTACACCTTC.

The chain employs TRBV4-3 and TRBJ2-1; 7 nucleotides line up with TRBD2. The junction had 13 bases not matched to a gene; V was cut back by 1 base and J by 7 bases. This CDR3 region has 17 residues. Germline-derived CDR1 and CDR2 are LGHNA and YSLEER. CDR3 sequence (DNA): TGCGCCAGCAGCCAAGTGGTGGGGAGGGAGGGCCGGAATGAGCAGTTCTTC. This codes for CASSQVVGREGRNEQFF.

The chain links TRBV11-2 to TRBJ2-5; D perhaps matches TRBD1 (5 bases). The length of the CDR3 is 12 residues. The V gene's germline CDR1 is SGHAT and CDR2 FQNNGV. With 5 bases removed from V and 4 bases from J, the gap between germline ends came to 8 bases. CDR3 coding DNA: TGTGCCAGCAGCGAAGGGGCAGAGACCCAGTACTTC. Amino acid sequence: CASSEGAETQYF.

Written as DNA, the CDR3 is TGTGCCAGCAGCTTTGAGGGGACAGGGCATGTTGGGGCCAACGTCCTGACTTTC. Protein: CASSFEGTGHVGANVLTF. The chain uses TRBV5-4 and TRBJ2-6, with TRBD1 matching 9 bases. The CDR3 spans 18 residues. With V trimmed by 2 bases and J by 3 bases, 9 bases remained unmatched. Germline-derived CDR1 and CDR2 are SGHNT and YYREEE (reference sequence).

The chain joins TRBV30 to TRBJ2-7, with D possibly TRBD1 on 6 matching bases. Germline values: CDR1 GTSNPN, CDR2 SVGIG (reference sequence). There are 13 residues in the CDR3. Trimming stripped 5 bases from V and 2 bases from J, with 13 bases between. CDR3 bases: TGTGCCTGGGACTTCTCAGGGGCCTACGAGCAGTACTTC. Translating it yields CAWDFSGAYEQYF.

The chain joins TRBV4-3 to TRBJ2-7; 8 bases agree with TRBD2. This CDR3 has 18 residues. Germline CDR1 reads LGHNA; CDR2 reads YSLEER. V lost 0 bases and J lost 0; bases outside the gene matches: 10. The DNA of the CDR3 is TGCGCCAGCAGCCAAGATACTAGCGGAACGGCGAGCTCCTACGAGCAGTACTTC. Translating it yields CASSQDTSGTASSYEQYF.

CDR3 sequence: CASSPSGGPREQYF. Here the CDR3 DNA reads TGTGCCAGCAGTCCCTCGGGGGGGCCTCGAGAGCAGTACTTC. J is TRBJ2-7 and V is TRBV27, with 8 bases identical to TRBD2. CDR1 MNHEY and CDR2 SMNVEV come from the germline V gene (reference sequence). The CDR3 is 14 amino acids. With 5 bases clipped from V and 7 bases from J, the junction kept 10 bases outside the gene matches.

The chain combines TRBV16 with TRBJ2-7; no firm D call. The V and J ends lost 0 bases and 3 bases respectively, with 6 bases between them. The CDR3 contains 13 residues. Germline CDR1 reads KGHSY; CDR2 reads FQNENV. The CDR3, as DNA: TGTGCCAGCAGCCAATCGTGGGTCTACGAGCAGTACTTC. Protein product: CASSQSWVYEQYF.

This sequence joins TRBV5-1 and TRBJ2-1; D uncertain. The CDR3 has 13 amino acids. V was pared by 2 bases and J by 6 bases, with 9 bases between. Germline values: CDR1 SGHRS, CDR2 YFSETQ. In DNA, the CDR3 is TGCGCCAGCAGCTTCACCTGGGGCAATGAGCAGTTCTTC. It codes for CASSFTWGNEQFF.

This clone is a singleton in its sample. V gene TRBV7-9 combines with J gene TRBJ1-1; 8 nucleotides align to TRBD1. CDR1 is SEHNR and CDR2 is FQNEAQ in the germline V gene (reference sequence). V lost 5 bases and J lost 5; bases outside the gene matches: 7. The CDR3 contains 14 residues. CDR3 nucleotide sequence: TGTGCCAGCAGCCCGACACAGGGGGGGACTGAAGCTTTCTTT. It is translated as CASSPTQGGTEAFF.

V is TRBV7-9 and J is TRBJ2-1; 9 nucleotides agree with TRBD2. Germline V CDR1 and CDR2: SEHNR, FQNEAQ (reference sequence). The CDR3 covers 15 residues. Germline trimming cut 3 bases from V and 5 bases from J; bases unmatched to any gene: 5. The CDR3 protein is CASSLVIAGDNEQFF. Written as DNA, the CDR3 is TGTGCCAGCAGCTTGGTAATAGCGGGAGACAATGAGCAGTTCTTC.

V is TRBV5-4 and J is TRBJ1-2; D is unresolved. The CDR3 loop spans 12 amino acids. Trimming stripped 4 bases from V and 6 bases from J, with 10 bases between. Per the germline V gene, CDR1 is SGHNT and CDR2 is YYREEE (reference sequence). CDR3 DNA sequence: TGTGCCAGCAGCCAAAATATGGATGGCTACACCTTC. Translating gives CASSQNMDGYTF.

The V call is TRBV27, the J call TRBJ2-7; weak D call: TRBD2 (5 bases). V was shortened by 0 bases and J by 2 bases, with 11 bases between the two germline ends. The CDR3 length is 15 residues. Germline assignment: CDR1 MNHEY and CDR2 SMNVEV (reference sequence). CDR3 sequence reads: CASSLSWTEAYEQYF. The CDR3 region has the DNA TGTGCCAGCAGTTTATCCTGGACTGAAGCCTACGAGCAGTACTTC.

This chain connects TRBV7-9 to TRBJ2-7; TRBD2 is a possible D gene (6 bases). Per germline, CDR1 SEHNR and CDR2 FQNEAQ (reference sequence). The V and J ends lost 5 bases and 3 bases respectively, with 20 bases between them. This CDR3 has 16 residues. Here the CDR3 DNA reads TGTGCCAGCAGCCCTAGAGTGGCAGCGGGCGGCTACGAGCAGTACTTC. Protein sequence: CASSPRVAAGGYEQYF.

The CDR3 protein is CATRDEQYF. The CDR3 bases are TGTGCCACCAGGGATGAGCAGTACTTC. The chain links TRBV6-5 to TRBJ2-7, with D perhaps TRBD1 (5 bases). This CDR3 is 9 amino acids long. The V and J ends lost 10 bases and 7 bases respectively, with 8 bases between them. Germline assignment: CDR1 MNHEY and CDR2 SVGAGI.

A single count supports this clone. This chain joins TRBV7-9 and TRBJ2-4, with D perhaps given as TRBD1 or TRBD2 (5 bases each). CDR3 length equals 16 residues. Trimming shortened V by 4 bases and J by 6 bases, and 19 bases separated the two germline ends. The germline gives CDR1 SEHNR, CDR2 FQNEAQ (reference sequence). The CDR3 protein is CASSYVGLGTVNIQYF. DNA of the CDR3: TGTGCCAGCAGCTACGTGGGTCTCGGGACGGTAAACATTCAGTACTTC.

V usage is TRBV5-1 and J usage is TRBJ2-5; either TRBD1 or TRBD2 may supply D (6 bases each). The CDR3 has 16 amino acids. Germline V CDR1 and CDR2: SGHRS, YFSETQ. V lost 5 bases, J lost 4 bases, and 21 bases lay in between. CDR3 coding DNA: TGCGCCAGCAGTTCCTTCAGGGGAGGAAGGGTAGAGACCCAGTACTTC. Protein: CASSSFRGGRVETQYF.

In its sample, this clone was seen once. The chain is built from TRBV6-5 and TRBJ2-7, with a weak D call TRBD2 (6 bases). The CDR3 extends over 14 amino acids. CDR1 and CDR2 from the germline V gene are MNHEY and SVGAGI. Trimming removed 6 bases at V and 3 bases at J, with 15 bases between. CDR3 sequence reads: CASRPRGSLYEQYF. The CDR3 DNA is TGTGCCAGCAGACCACGGGGGTCTCTCTACGAGCAGTACTTC.

This chain uses TRBV2 with TRBJ2-7; TRBD1 aligns across 8 bases. The V segment lost 6 bases and the J segment 0 bases; nucleotides outside the gene matches: 7. The CDR3 consists of 15 residues. Per the germline V gene, CDR1 is SNHLY and CDR2 is FYNNEI. This CDR3 is CASRKTGQVSYEQYF. For the CDR3, the DNA is TGTGCCAGCAGAAAAACGGGACAGGTCTCCTACGAGCAGTACTTC. Full variable domain (rest looked up from reference TRBV2 and TRBJ2-7): EPEVTQTPSHQVTQMGQEVILRCVPISNHLYFYWYRQILGQKVEFLVSFYNNEISEKSEIFDDQFSVERPDGSNFTLKIRSTKLEDSAMYFCASRKTGQVSYEQYFGPGTRLTVT.

The rearrangement uses TRBV29-1 and TRBJ2-7, with D tentatively TRBD2 (5 bases). Per the germline V gene, CDR1 is SQVTM and CDR2 is ANQGSEA. CDR3 length: 13 residues. Trimming removed 5 bases from V and 2 bases from J, with 13 bases in between. The CDR3 DNA follows: TGCAGCGTTTCTACCGGACTGACCTACGAGCAGTACTTC. Translating it yields CSVSTGLTYEQYF.

The chain carries TRBV5-8 and TRBJ2-1, with 7 bases identical to TRBD2. J was trimmed by 8 bases and V by 0 bases; bases with no gene match: 14. The CDR3 totals 17 residues. The V gene's germline CDR1 is SGHTS and CDR2 YDEGEE. CDR3 in DNA: TGTGCCAGCAGCTTGGGTTTCGGGGGGATATCTGTGGATGAGCAGTTCTTC. Translated, it gives CASSLGFGGISVDEQFF. The complete variable domain, with remaining parts taken from reference TRBV5-8 and TRBJ2-1, reads EAGVTQSPTHLIKTRGQQATLRCSPISGHTSVYWYQQALGLGLQFLLWYDEGEERNRGNFPPRFSGRQFPNYSSELNVNALELEDSALYLCASSLGFGGISVDEQFFGPGTRLTVL.

This clone was detected once. This chain links TRBV5-4 with TRBJ1-2; TRBD1 aligns across 9 bases. Germline CDR1 reads SGHNT; CDR2 reads YYREEE (reference sequence). J gave up 1 base and V 3 bases, and 4 bases lay outside the gene matches. CDR3 length: 15 amino acids. The CDR3, as DNA: TGTGCCAGCAGCTCGGGGACAGGGTTTAACTATGGCTACACCTTC. Translated: CASSSGTGFNYGYTF.

The chain has TRBV7-9 and TRBJ2-1; 8 nucleotides line up with TRBD1. J lost 4 bases, V lost 0 bases, and 11 bases had no gene match. Germline V gene data show CDR1 as SEHNR and CDR2 as FQNEAQ (reference sequence). This CDR3 comprises 18 residues. The DNA of the CDR3 is TGTGCCAGCAGCTTAGCGGGAACTCCGGGACAGGCTTACAATGAGCAGTTCTTC. This codes for CASSLAGTPGQAYNEQFF. The complete variable domain, with remaining parts taken from reference TRBV7-9 and TRBJ2-1, reads DTGVSQNPRHKITKRGQNVTFRCDPISEHNRLYWYRQTLGQGPEFLTYFQNEAQLEKSRLLSDRFSAERPKGSFSTLEIQRTEQGDSAMYLCASSLAGTPGQAYNEQFFGPGTRLTVL.

The V and J genes are TRBV10-1 and TRBJ2-2; TRBD1 might be the D (5 bases). Germline lookup yields CDR1 WNHNN and CDR2 SYGVQD (reference sequence). V lost 8 bases, J lost 5 bases, and 18 bases lay in between. The CDR3 runs 15 residues. Here the CDR3 reads CASSMTRGGTGELFF. The CDR3 nucleotides read TGCGCCAGCTCGATGACAAGGGGTGGAACCGGGGAGCTGTTTTTT.

V is TRBV6-5 and J is TRBJ2-7; D not certain. Germline loops: CDR1 MNHEY, CDR2 SVGAGI. Trimming shortened V by 0 bases and J by 1 base, and 10 bases separated the two germline ends. This CDR3 spans 15 amino acids. The CDR3 is CASSYSKTGSYEQYF. CDR3 sequence (DNA): TGTGCCAGCAGTTACTCGAAAACCGGATCCTACGAGCAGTACTTC.

The chain carries TRBV7-2 and TRBJ2-2, with D hard to call. Germline V CDR1 and CDR2: SGHTA, FQGNSA. The CDR3 consists of 13 residues. The V and J ends lost 3 bases and 5 bases respectively, with 7 bases between them. CDR3 loop: CASSFGMTGELFF. CDR3 nucleotides: TGTGCCAGCAGCTTTGGGATGACCGGGGAGCTGTTTTTT.

The V gene is TRBV7-9, the J gene TRBJ2-7; the match to TRBD1 covers 9 bases. V lost 1 base and J lost 3; bases outside the gene matches: 4. The CDR3 sequence is 15 residues long. Germline V gene sequence: CDR1 SEHNR, CDR2 FQNEAQ (reference sequence). CDR3 sequence: CASSLGDRVIYEQYF. The CDR3, as DNA: TGTGCCAGCAGCTTAGGGGACAGGGTAATCTACGAGCAGTACTTC.

The V call is TRBV15, the J call TRBJ1-1; perhaps TRBD1 as D (5 bases). CDR3 size: 14 residues. Trimming removed 1 base from V and 6 bases from J, with 12 bases in between. Germline CDR1 reads LNHNV; CDR2 reads YYDKDF (reference sequence). In DNA form, the CDR3 reads TGTGCCACCAGCAGAGGGTTGGGGGTCCCTGAAGCTTTCTTT. Translated: CATSRGLGVPEAFF.

The chain recombines TRBV30 with TRBJ2-7; TRBD2 is a possible D gene (6 bases). Germline values: CDR1 GTSNPN, CDR2 SVGIG (reference sequence). This CDR3 spans 14 amino acids. Trimming removed 0 bases at V and 2 bases at J, with 11 bases between. DNA of the CDR3: TGTGCCTGGAGTGTACAGGCGGGACCCTACGAGCAGTACTTC. Protein sequence: CAWSVQAGPYEQYF.